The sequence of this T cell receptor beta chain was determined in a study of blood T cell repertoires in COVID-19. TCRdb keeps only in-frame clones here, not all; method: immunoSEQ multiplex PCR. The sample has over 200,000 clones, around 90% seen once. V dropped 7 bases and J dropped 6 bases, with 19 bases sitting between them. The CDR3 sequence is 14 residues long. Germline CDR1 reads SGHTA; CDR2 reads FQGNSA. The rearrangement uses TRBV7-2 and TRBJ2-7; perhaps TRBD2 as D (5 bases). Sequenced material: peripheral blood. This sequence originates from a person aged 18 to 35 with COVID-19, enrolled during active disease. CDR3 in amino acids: CASKTKGSPLEQYF. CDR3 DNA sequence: TGTGCCAGCAAAACTAAAGGGAGTCCCCTCGAGCAGTACTTC.